Listed below are T cell receptor beta chains from one sample, sequenced in a study of beta chain features in type 1 diabetes. The repertoire was sequenced with immunoSEQ multiplex PCR; TCRdb's copy has only in-frame clones and lacks some. The sample yields more than 300,000 clones, about 15% seen once. The material sequenced was naive CD4+ T cells from blood. These TCRs come from a woman between 18 and 29 years old in good health. Both conserved end residues are part of each CDR3. Fields, in order: J gene, V gene, D gene, clone size, CDR3 DNA, CDR3 protein. A D gene is named only where the DNA matches it firmly. The size of a clone is reported for some rows only, either as once, few or many, or as a class for expanded clones.

TRBJ1-1 | TRBV29-1 | TRBD1 | NA | TGCAGCGTCGGACAGGGACCGATGAACACTGAAGCTTTCTTT | CSVGQGPMNTEAFF
TRBJ1-2 | TRBV15 | NA | few | TGTGCCACCAGCAGAGACAGGCAGGGTTATGGCTACACCTTC | CATSRDRQGYGYTF
TRBJ1-2 | TRBV30 | TRBD1 | NA | TGTGCCAGATCCCGGGACAGGGGAACTGTCTATGGCTACACCTTC | CARSRDRGTVYGYTF
TRBJ2-7 | TRBV10-3 | NA | NA | TGTGCCATCAGTGAGTCGTCCGCGGGCGAATCAAAGCAGTACTTC | CAISESSAGESKQYF
TRBJ2-5 | TRBV2 | TRBD2 | few | TGTGCCAGCAGTGGTATAGCGGGAGTGGAGACCCAGTACTTC | CASSGIAGVETQYF
TRBJ2-3 | TRBV4-1 | TRBD2 | NA | TGCGCCAGCAGCCATCTAGGGACTAGCGGGAGTGGAAGTAGCACAGATACGCAGTATTTT | CASSHLGTSGSGSSTDTQYF
TRBJ1-1 | TRBV25-1 | NA | NA | TGTGCCAGCAGTGAATCCAGGGGAAACACTGAAGCTTTCTTT | CASSESRGNTEAFF
TRBJ2-3 | TRBV29-1 | NA | NA | TGCAGCGTTGGGGGGGGCTTCCGAACTAGCACAGATACGCAGTATTTT | CSVGGGFRTSTDTQYF
TRBJ2-5 | TRBV5-1 | TRBD1 | NA | TGCGCCAGCAGCATGATTTATACAGGGGTGCAGACCCAGTACTTC | CASSMIYTGVQTQYF
TRBJ2-5 | TRBV30 | TRBD2 | NA | TGTGCCTGGAGTCCTGGACTAGCGGGAGGTCGGGAGACCCAGTACTTC | CAWSPGLAGGRETQYF
TRBJ2-7 | TRBV23-1 | NA | NA | TGCGCCAGCAGACAGGACGAGCAGTACTTC | CASRQDEQYF
TRBJ2-2 | TRBV11-3 | NA | NA | TGTGCCAGCAGCCCACAGGGCGGTCCCGGGGAGCTGTTTTTT | CASSPQGGPGELFF